The present T cell receptor (beta chain) was sequenced within a study of blood T cell repertoires in COVID-19. Looking at the study overall: Samples came from the United States, Italy and Spain, spanning acute and convalescent COVID-19. The cDNA or gDNA used as material had been derived from T cells, B-cell-depleted T cells, or PBMCs.

J was trimmed by 5 bases and V by 5 bases; bases with no gene match: 10. This CDR3 has 14 amino acids. From germline, CDR1 is SGHNT and CDR2 YYREEE (reference sequence). Original processing methods: Estimates of nucleated cell counts were drawn from the amplification of reference gene primers. Libraries were prepared by immunoSEQ multiplex PCR; TCRdb keeps only in-frame clonotypes and omits some of them. V and J calls plus clone size are reproduced from that table; the DNA served to infer D and trimming. The data show 250,000 to 350,000 clones, 89% seen once. Sequencing was performed on peripheral blood. The chain uses TRBV5-4 and TRBJ2-7, with 7 bases identical to TRBD1. The sequence was collected from a woman in her sixties with acute or convalescent COVID-19. CDR3 nucleotides: TGTGCCAGCAGTCCCCAGGGGGTGGGCAACGAGCAGTACTTC. This codes for CASSPQGVGNEQYF.